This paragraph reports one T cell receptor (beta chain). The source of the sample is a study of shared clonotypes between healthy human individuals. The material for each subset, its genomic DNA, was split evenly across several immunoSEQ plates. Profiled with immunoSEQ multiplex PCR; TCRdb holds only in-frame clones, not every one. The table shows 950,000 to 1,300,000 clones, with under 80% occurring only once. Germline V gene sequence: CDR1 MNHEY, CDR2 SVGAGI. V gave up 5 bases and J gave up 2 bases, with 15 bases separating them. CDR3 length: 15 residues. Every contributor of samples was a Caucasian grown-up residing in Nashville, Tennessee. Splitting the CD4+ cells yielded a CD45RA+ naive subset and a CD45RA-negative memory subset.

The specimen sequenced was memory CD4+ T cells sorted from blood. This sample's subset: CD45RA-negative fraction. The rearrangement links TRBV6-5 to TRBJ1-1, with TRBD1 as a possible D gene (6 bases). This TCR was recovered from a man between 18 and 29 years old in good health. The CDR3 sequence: CASSRETGSNTEAFF. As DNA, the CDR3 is TGTGCCAGCAGTCGCGAGACAGGAAGTAACACTGAAGCTTTCTTT.